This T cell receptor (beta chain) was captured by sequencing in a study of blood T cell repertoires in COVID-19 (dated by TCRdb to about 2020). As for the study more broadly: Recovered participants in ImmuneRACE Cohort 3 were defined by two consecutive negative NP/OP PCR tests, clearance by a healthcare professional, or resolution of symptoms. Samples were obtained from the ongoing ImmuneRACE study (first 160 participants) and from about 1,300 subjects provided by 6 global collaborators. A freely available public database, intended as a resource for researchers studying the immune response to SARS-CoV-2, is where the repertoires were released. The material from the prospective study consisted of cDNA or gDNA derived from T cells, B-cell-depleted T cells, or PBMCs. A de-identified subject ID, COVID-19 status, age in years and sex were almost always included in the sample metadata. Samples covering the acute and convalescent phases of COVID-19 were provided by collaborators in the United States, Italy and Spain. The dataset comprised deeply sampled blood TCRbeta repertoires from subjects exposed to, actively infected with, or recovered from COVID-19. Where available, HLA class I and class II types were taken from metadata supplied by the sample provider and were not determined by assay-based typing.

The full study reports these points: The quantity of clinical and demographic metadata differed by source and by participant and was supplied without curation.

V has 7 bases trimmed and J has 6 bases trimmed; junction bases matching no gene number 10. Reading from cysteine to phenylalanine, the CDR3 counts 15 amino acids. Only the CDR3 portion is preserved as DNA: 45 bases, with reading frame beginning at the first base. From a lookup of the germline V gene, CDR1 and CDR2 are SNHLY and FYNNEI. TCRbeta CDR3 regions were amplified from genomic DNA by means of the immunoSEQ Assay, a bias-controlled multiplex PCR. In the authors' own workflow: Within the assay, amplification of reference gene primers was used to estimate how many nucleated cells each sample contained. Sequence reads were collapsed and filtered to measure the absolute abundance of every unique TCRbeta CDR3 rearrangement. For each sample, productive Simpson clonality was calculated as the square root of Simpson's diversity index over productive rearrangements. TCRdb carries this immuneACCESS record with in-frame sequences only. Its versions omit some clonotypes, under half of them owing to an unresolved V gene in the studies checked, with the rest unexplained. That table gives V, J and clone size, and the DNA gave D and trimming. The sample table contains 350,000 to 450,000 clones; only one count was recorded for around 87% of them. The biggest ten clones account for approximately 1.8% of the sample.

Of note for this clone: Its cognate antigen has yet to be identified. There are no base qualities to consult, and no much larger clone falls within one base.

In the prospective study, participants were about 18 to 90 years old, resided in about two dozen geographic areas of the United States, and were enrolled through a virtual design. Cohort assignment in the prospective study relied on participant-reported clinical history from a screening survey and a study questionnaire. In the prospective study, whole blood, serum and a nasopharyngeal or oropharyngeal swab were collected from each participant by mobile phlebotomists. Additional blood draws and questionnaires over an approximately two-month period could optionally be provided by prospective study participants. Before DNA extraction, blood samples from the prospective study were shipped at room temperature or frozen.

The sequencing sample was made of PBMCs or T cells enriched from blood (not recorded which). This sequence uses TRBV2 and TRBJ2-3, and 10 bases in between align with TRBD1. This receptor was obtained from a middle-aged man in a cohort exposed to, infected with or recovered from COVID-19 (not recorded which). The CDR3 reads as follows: CASIRDRGAYDTQYF. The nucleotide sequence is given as TGTGCCAGCATAAGGGACAGGGGTGCTTACGATACGCAGTATTTT.